This T cell receptor beta chain was captured by sequencing in a study of shared clonotypes between healthy human individuals. Notes on this clone: What it binds is unknown.

Study processing details: Junction-only sequences without quality scores were provided by ImmunoSEQ, so filtering was different. The assay was immunoSEQ multiplex PCR, and TCRdb's table has in-frame clones only and misses some. The D gene and trimming were derived from the DNA, and the V and J assignments and clone size from that table. The table includes 2.3 million or so clones, approximately 93% detected once. Notes on the study in general: Generation probabilities of non-shared clonotypes were lower (relative to those shared by all four donors).

This sequence was found in a man younger than 35 in good health. Some clones in this sample may be carry-over from other donors' samples. The sample consisted of naive CD4+ T cells from PBMCs. The subset here: CD45RA+ positively selected.

CDR3 region: CASSRDGRNSPLHF. The CDR3, as DNA: TGTGCCAGCAGTCGGGACGGGCGTAATTCACCCCTCCACTTT. The chain is built from TRBV13 and TRBJ1-6, with D perhaps TRBD1 (5 bases). The V gene lost 6 bases and the J gene lost 6 bases, with 12 bases spanning the gap. Germline CDR1 and CDR2: PRHDT and FYEKMQ (reference sequence). The CDR3 runs to 14 residues.